The 2 T cell receptor beta chains given below trace back to one sample, sequenced in a study of blood T cell repertoires in COVID-19 (dated by TCRdb to between 2020 and 2021). Library preparation employed the immunoSEQ multiplex PCR assay. The clones in this table, taken by TCRdb from immuneACCESS, are in-frame only. Not every clone is retained; where verified, under half of the shortfall comes from an unresolved V gene, and the cause of the rest is unknown. Across this sample there are approximately 200,000 clones, with around nine tenths seen only once. The ten top clones hold about 6% of the sample. Sequences were obtained from peripheral blood. These receptors were collected from a man aged 60 to 69 who had recovered from COVID-19.

The chain is built from TRBV7-8 and TRBJ1-3; D uncertain. V gave up 4 bases and J gave up 0 bases, with 13 bases separating them. This CDR3 spans 16 amino acids. Germline V CDR1 and CDR2: SGHVS, FQNEAQ. CDR3: CASSSSKQYSGNTIYF. The CDR3 DNA is TGTGCCAGCAGCTCGTCCAAACAGTACTCTGGAAACACCATATATTTT.

The chain has TRBV19 and TRBJ1-3; D remains unclear. Germline V gene lookup returns CDR1 LNHDA and CDR2 SQIVND (reference sequence). The length of the CDR3 is 15 residues. V lost 3 bases, J lost 4 bases, and 13 bases lay in between. The CDR3 here is CASSIQRYSGNTIYF. The CDR3 DNA follows: TGTGCCAGTAGTATTCAGAGGTACTCCGGAAACACCATATATTTT.